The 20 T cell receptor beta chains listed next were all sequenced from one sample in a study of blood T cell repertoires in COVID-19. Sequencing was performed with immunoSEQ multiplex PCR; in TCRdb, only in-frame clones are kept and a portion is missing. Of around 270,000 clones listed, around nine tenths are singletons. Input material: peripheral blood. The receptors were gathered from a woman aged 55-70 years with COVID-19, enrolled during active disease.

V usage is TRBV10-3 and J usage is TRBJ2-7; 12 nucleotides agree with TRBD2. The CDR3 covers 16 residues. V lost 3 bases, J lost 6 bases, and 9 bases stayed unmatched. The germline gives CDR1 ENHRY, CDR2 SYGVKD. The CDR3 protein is CAISEGLAGRQGEQYF. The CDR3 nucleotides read TGTGCCATCAGTGAAGGACTAGCGGGGCGCCAGGGCGAGCAGTACTTC.

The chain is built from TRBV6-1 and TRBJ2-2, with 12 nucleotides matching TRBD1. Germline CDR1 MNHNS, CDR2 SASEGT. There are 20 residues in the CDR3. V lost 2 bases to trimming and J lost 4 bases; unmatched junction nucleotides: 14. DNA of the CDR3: TGTGCCAGCAGTGAATGGTTCGGGACAGGGGGCGGGTCGGGCACCGGGGAGCTGTTTTTT. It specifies CASSEWFGTGGGSGTGELFF.

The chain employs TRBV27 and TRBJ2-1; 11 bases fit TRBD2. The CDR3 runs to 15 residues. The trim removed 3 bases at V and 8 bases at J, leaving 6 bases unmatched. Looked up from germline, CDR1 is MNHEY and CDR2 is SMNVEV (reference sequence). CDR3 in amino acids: CASSFSGRAWDEQFF. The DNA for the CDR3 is TGTGCCAGCAGTTTTAGCGGGAGGGCCTGGGATGAGCAGTTCTTC.

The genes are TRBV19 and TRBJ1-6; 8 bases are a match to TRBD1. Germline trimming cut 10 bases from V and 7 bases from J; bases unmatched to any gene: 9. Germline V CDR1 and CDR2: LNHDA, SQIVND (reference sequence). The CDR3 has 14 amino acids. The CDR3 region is CATRQGAKNSPLHF. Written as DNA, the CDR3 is TGTGCCACCCGGCAGGGGGCGAAAAATTCACCCCTCCACTTT.

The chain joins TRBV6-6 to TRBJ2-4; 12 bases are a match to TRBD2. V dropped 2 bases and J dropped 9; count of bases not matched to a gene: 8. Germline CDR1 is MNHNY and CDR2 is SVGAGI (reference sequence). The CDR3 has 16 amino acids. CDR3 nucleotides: TGTGCCAGCAGTTACATCTCTAGCGGGGGGGTGTCCATTCAGTACTTC. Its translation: CASSYISSGGVSIQYF.

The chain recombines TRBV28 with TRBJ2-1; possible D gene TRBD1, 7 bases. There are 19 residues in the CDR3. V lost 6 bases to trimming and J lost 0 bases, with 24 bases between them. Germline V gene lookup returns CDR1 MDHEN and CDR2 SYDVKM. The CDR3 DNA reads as TGTGCCAGCAGACGCCAACGGACAGGTACTAGCTACTCCTACAATGAGCAGTTCTTC. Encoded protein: CASRRQRTGTSYSYNEQFF.

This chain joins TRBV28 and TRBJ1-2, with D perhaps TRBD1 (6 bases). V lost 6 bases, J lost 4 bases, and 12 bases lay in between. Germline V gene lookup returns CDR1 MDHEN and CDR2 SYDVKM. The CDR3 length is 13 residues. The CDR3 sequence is CASRPGQIYGYTF. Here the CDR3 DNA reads TGTGCCAGCAGGCCAGGACAGATCTATGGCTACACCTTC.

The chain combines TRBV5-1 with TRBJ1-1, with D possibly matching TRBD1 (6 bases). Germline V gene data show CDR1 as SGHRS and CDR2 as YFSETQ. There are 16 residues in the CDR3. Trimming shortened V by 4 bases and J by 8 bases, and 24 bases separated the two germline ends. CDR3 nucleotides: TGCGCCAGCAGCCCTATGCCTCTTGTCCAGGGGACGGAAGCTTTCTTT. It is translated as CASSPMPLVQGTEAFF.

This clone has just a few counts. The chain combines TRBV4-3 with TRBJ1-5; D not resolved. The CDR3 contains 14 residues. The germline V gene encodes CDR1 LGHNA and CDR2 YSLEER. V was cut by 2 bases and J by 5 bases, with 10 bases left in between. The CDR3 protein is CASSQRREDQPQHF. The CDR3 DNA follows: TGCGCCAGCAGCCAACGAAGGGAGGATCAGCCCCAGCATTTT.

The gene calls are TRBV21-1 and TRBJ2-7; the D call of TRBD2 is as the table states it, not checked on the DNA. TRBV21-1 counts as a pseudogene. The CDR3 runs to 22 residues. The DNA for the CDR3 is TGTGCCAGCAGCAAAGCGCTTTTTCTACACGGGGTCCTAATAGTAAACTCCTACGAGCAGTACTTC. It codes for CASSKALFLHGVLIVNSYEQYF.

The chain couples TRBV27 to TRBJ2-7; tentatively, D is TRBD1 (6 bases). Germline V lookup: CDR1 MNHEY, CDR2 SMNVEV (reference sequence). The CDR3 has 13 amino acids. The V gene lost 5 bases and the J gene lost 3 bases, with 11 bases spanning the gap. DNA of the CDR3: TGTGCCAGCAGTCCCCGGGACATCTACGAGCAGTACTTC. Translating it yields CASSPRDIYEQYF.

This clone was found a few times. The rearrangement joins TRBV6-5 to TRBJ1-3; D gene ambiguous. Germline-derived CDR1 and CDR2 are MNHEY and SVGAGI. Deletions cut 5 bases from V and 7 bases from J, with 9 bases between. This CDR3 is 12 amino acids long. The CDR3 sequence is CASSPGENTIYF. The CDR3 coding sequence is TGTGCCAGCAGTCCCGGGGAGAACACCATATATTTT.

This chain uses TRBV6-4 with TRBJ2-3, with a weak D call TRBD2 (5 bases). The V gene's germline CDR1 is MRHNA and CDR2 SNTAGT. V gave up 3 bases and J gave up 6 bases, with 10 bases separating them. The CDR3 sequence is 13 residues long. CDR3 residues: CASSERGGDTQYF. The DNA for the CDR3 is TGTGCCAGCAGTGAGAGAGGCGGGGATACGCAGTATTTT.

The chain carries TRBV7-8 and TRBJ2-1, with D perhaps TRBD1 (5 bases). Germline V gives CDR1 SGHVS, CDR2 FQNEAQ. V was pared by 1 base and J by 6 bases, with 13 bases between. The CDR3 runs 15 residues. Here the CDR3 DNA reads TGTGCCAGCAGCTTAGTCAGGGTCGTGGGCAATGAGCAGTTCTTC. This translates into CASSLVRVVGNEQFF.

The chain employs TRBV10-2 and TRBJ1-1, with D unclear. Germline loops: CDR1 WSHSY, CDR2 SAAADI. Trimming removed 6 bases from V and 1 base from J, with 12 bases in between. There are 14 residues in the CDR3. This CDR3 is CASRPWRANTEAFF. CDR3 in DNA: TGCGCCAGCAGGCCGTGGAGGGCGAACACTGAAGCTTTCTTT.

For the CDR3, the DNA is TGTGCCAGCAGCTATGGTTGGGACGGGAGGACTGACAATGAGCAGTTCTTC. Its translation: CASSYGWDGRTDNEQFF. V gene TRBV7-3 combines with J gene TRBJ2-1; 7 nucleotides line up with TRBD2. J was trimmed by 5 bases and V by 4 bases; bases with no gene match: 14. This CDR3 has 17 residues. Germline CDR1 and CDR2: SGHTA and FQGTGA.

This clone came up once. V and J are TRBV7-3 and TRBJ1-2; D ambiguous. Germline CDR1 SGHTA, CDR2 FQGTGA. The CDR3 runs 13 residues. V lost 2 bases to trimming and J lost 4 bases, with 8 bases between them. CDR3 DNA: TGTGCCAGCAGCTTAGAAGCTGGCTATGGCTACACCTTC. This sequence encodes CASSLEAGYGYTF.

The CDR3 bases are TGCGCCAGCAGTCGACAGGGGTCTGGAAACACCATATATTTT. This codes for CASSRQGSGNTIYF. The V call is TRBV5-1, the J call TRBJ1-3; 8 bases agree with TRBD1. There are 14 residues in the CDR3. J lost 1 base, V lost 5 bases, and 2 bases had no gene match. Per the germline V gene, CDR1 is SGHRS and CDR2 is YFSETQ.

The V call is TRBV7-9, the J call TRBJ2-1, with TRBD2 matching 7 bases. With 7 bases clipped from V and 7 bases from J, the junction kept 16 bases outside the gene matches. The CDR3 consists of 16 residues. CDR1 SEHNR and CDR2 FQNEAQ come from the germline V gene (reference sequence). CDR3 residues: CASNPTGEGVGNEQFF. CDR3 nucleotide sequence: TGTGCCAGCAACCCCACTGGGGAGGGTGTAGGAAATGAGCAGTTCTTC.

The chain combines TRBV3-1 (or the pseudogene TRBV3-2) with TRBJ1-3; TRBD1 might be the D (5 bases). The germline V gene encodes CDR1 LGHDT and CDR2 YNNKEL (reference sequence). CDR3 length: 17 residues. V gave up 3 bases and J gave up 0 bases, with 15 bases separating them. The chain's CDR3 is CASSHPGGALSGNTIYF. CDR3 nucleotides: TGTGCCAGCAGCCACCCGGGCGGGGCTCTCTCTGGAAACACCATATATTTT.